This T cell receptor (beta chain) was observed in a study of human T cells and chemical hapten exposure. The study, taken as a whole, reports: TCRs above 1 in 1000 frequency stayed constant with DPC sensitization.

The time point: patch test 1, 2 weeks after DPC sensitization. The treatment was: therapeutic diphenylcyclopropenone sensitization with weekly scalp DPC. Participating donors were patients with alopecia, aged 18 to 70 years, considered appropriate candidates for DPC. The CDR3 consists of 13 residues. V was cut by 6 bases and J by 4 bases, with 12 bases left in between. Per germline, CDR1 SNHLY and CDR2 FYNNEI. This clonotype was recorded many times. What it binds is not known. Unique molecular identifiers were linked by the library to individual cDNA molecules. Each CDR3 protein is one row after TCRdb ran MiXCR on the RACE reads. This table has approximately 60,000 distinct CDR3 sequences, about a tenth appearing once.

The sequence was collected from a woman between 40 and 55 years old with alopecia areata. Some clones in this sample may be carry-over from other donors' samples. The sequencing here drew on whole blood, taken in connection with sensitization to the hapten diphenylcyclopropenone (DPC). This chain links TRBV2 with TRBJ2-5; perhaps TRBD2 as D (5 bases). The CDR3 DNA is TGTGCCAGCAGGTACCGGGGTGGAGAGACCCAGTACTTC. Translating it yields CASRYRGGETQYF.